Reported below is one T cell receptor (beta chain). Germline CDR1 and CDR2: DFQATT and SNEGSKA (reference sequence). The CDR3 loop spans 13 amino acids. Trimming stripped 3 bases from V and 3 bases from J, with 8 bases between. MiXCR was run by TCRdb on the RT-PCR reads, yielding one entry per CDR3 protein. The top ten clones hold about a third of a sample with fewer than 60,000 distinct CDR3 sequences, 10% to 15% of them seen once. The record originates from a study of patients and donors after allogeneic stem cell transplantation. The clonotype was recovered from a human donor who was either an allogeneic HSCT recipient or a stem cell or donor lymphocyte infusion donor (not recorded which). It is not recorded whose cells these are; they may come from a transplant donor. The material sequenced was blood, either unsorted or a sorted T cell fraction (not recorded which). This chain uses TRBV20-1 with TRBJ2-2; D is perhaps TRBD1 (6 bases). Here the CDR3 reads CSARDSYTGELFF. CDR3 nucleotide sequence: TGCAGTGCTAGGGACAGTTACACCGGGGAGCTGTTTTTT.